Listed here are 32 T cell receptor beta chains from one sample, sequenced in a study of cytomegalovirus exposure and HLA in healthy donors. A multiplex PCR was run with 60 Vbeta primers and 13 Jbeta primers. Sequenced by immunoSEQ multiplex PCR; TCRdb stores in-frame clones only, minus some. The data contain 200,000 to 250,000 clones, about 89% of them singletons. Material: PBMCs. These receptor sequences come from a woman under 30 in good health and CMV-seronegative.

The chain uses TRBV11-2 and TRBJ2-7; possibly TRBD2 for D (6 bases). V lost 5 bases and J lost 0, with 17 bases in between. Germline V lookup: CDR1 SGHAT, CDR2 FQNNGV. CDR3 length: 16 residues. The CDR3 sequence is CASSRTSGVASYEQYF. The CDR3 DNA reads TGTGCCAGCAGCCGAACTTCGGGGGTAGCCTCCTACGAGCAGTACTTC.

In its sample, this clone was seen a few times. V is TRBV7-7 and J is TRBJ2-1; D is uncertain. V was trimmed by 2 bases and J by 10 bases, leaving 9 bases between them. The germline V gene has CDR1 SSHAT and CDR2 FNYEAQ (reference sequence). This CDR3 contains 12 residues. This CDR3 is CASSLIPREQFF. CDR3 nucleotides: TGTGCCAGCAGCTTAATCCCCAGAGAGCAGTTCTTC.

The rearrangement joins TRBV11-3 to TRBJ2-1; TRBD2 matches at 15 bases. V was clipped by 4 bases and J by 15 bases; unmatched bases: 4. Germline loops: CDR1 SGHNT, CDR2 YENEEA. This CDR3 is built from 13 residues. CDR3 DNA sequence: TGTGCCAGCAGCTCGGGACTAGCGGGGGGCCGGTTCTTC. Translation: CASSSGLAGGRFF.

This clone was detected a few times. The chain couples TRBV14 to TRBJ2-5, with D possibly being TRBD1 (5 bases). This CDR3 has 15 residues. The V and J ends lost 0 bases and 2 bases respectively, with 10 bases between them. Germline CDR1 is SGHDN and CDR2 is FVKESK. The CDR3 spells CASSQEGVGQETQYF. The CDR3, as DNA: TGTGCCAGCAGCCAAGAAGGGGTGGGTCAAGAGACCCAGTACTTC.

This sequence joins TRBV27 and TRBJ2-7, with TRBD1 matching over 8 bases. Germline values: CDR1 MNHEY, CDR2 SMNVEV (reference sequence). This CDR3 is 15 amino acids long. The ends lost 5 bases at V and 7 bases at J; junction bases unmatched: 13. The CDR3 loop is CASSPKPGQANEQYF. The CDR3 DNA sequence: TGTGCCAGCAGTCCCAAACCGGGACAGGCCAATGAGCAGTACTTC.

The chain employs TRBV6-1 and TRBJ1-5; TRBD1 is a possible D gene (5 bases). The V gene lost 8 bases and the J gene lost 1 base, with 9 bases spanning the gap. Germline V gives CDR1 MNHNS, CDR2 SASEGT. This CDR3 contains 13 residues. CDR3 loop: CASRGDSNQPQHF. DNA for the CDR3: TGTGCCAGCCGGGGGGACAGCAATCAGCCCCAGCATTTT.

This clone came up once. The chain has TRBV10-3 and TRBJ2-7; TRBD1 aligns across 9 bases. The germline V gene encodes CDR1 ENHRY and CDR2 SYGVKD. V lost 1 base to trimming and J lost 12 bases; unmatched junction nucleotides: 4. This CDR3 comprises 12 residues. CDR3 coding DNA: TGTGCCATCAGTGAGTGGACAGGGGTGCCGTACTTC. Amino acid sequence: CAISEWTGVPYF.

This chain connects TRBV10-2 to TRBJ2-1, with 7 positions matching TRBD2. The junction had 20 bases not matched to a gene; V was cut back by 3 bases and J by 0 bases. Germline assignment: CDR1 WSHSY and CDR2 SAAADI. This CDR3 has 21 residues. CDR3 residues: CASSDGRSSGHTTISYNEQFF. In DNA form, the CDR3 reads TGCGCCAGCAGTGACGGAAGGTCTAGCGGACACACAACCATCTCCTACAATGAGCAGTTCTTC.

V usage is TRBV7-3 and J usage is TRBJ2-7; possible D gene TRBD1, 6 bases. V dropped 0 bases and J dropped 2 bases, with 14 bases sitting between them. Per germline, CDR1 SGHTA and CDR2 FQGTGA. The CDR3 is 16 amino acids. CDR3 protein: CASSLTVGTQTYEQYF. The CDR3 nucleotides are TGTGCCAGCAGCTTAACTGTCGGGACACAAACCTACGAGCAGTACTTC.

The chain is built from TRBV9 and TRBJ1-2; 11 bases align to TRBD1. Germline CDR1 reads SGDLS; CDR2 reads YYNGEE. The J segment lost 7 bases and the V segment lost 2 bases, leaving 10 bases of the junction unmatched. CDR3 length: 16 amino acids. CDR3: CASSVTGQGDLRGYTF. For the CDR3, the DNA is TGTGCCAGCAGCGTCACGGGACAGGGGGATCTGCGTGGCTACACCTTC.

The chain is built from TRBV10-3 and TRBJ1-1, with unresolved D. Germline loops: CDR1 ENHRY, CDR2 SYGVKD. The CDR3 covers 16 residues. V was trimmed by 4 bases and J by 0 bases, leaving 15 bases between them. CDR3 bases: TGTGCCATCAGTGGAACGCACAGCCGTATGAACACTGAAGCTTTCTTT. It yields the protein CAISGTHSRMNTEAFF.

CDR3 loop: CASSLVAGGAYNEQFF. In DNA form, the CDR3 reads TGTGCCAGCAGCTTAGTGGCGGGAGGGGCCTACAATGAGCAGTTCTTC. This chain connects TRBV7-2 to TRBJ2-1; 9 nucleotides agree with TRBD2. The trim removed 1 base at V and 2 bases at J, leaving 3 bases unmatched. Germline loops: CDR1 SGHTA, CDR2 FQGNSA. The CDR3 consists of 16 residues.

This chain links TRBV7-2 with TRBJ2-4; possible D gene TRBD1, 6 bases. The CDR3 runs 16 residues. CDR1 and CDR2 from the germline V gene are SGHTA and FQGNSA. Trimming cost V 4 bases and J 4 bases, with 17 bases left between them. This chain's CDR3 is CASSYSIGQTKNIQYF. The DNA of the CDR3 is TGTGCCAGCAGCTACTCAATTGGACAGACGAAAAACATTCAGTACTTC.

The chain recombines TRBV18 with TRBJ1-1, with 8 bases that match TRBD1. The CDR3 length is 16 residues. J lost 2 bases, V lost 1 base, and 6 bases had no gene match. Germline V gives CDR1 KGHSH, CDR2 LQKENI. In nucleotides, the CDR3 is TGTGCCAGCTCACCACGATCCCAGGGGGCAAACACTGAAGCTTTCTTT. The encoded protein is CASSPRSQGANTEAFF. The entire variable domain, with the rest obtained from reference TRBV18 and TRBJ1-1, is as follows: NAGVMQNPRHLVRRRGQEARLRCSPMKGHSHVYWYRQLPEEGLKFMVYLQKENIIDESGMPKERFSAEFPKEGPSILRIQQVVRGDSAAYFCASSPRSQGANTEAFFGQGTRLTVV.

The rearrangement joins TRBV5-1 to TRBJ2-3; D not certain. The V end was cut by 7 bases, the J end by 5 bases, with 17 bases between. The length of the CDR3 is 14 residues. Per the germline V gene, CDR1 is SGHRS and CDR2 is YFSETQ. The CDR3 loop is CASSLVAAKDTQYF. The CDR3 DNA reads TGCGCCAGCTCCTTGGTCGCCGCGAAAGATACGCAGTATTTT.

V usage is TRBV9 and J usage is TRBJ2-3; TRBD1 is a possible D gene (5 bases). The CDR3 length is 15 residues. In germline, CDR1 is SGDLS, CDR2 YYNGEE. The V and J ends lost 4 bases and 2 bases respectively, with 14 bases between them. The CDR3 bases are TGTGCCAGCAGCCTATATGACAGCTCCACAGATACGCAGTATTTT. It yields the protein CASSLYDSSTDTQYF.

This clone showed up just once. V gene TRBV10-3 combines with J gene TRBJ2-7; 7 nucleotides match TRBD1. Germline V CDR1 and CDR2: ENHRY, SYGVKD. V dropped 4 bases and J dropped 6; count of bases not matched to a gene: 6. This CDR3 comprises 13 residues. The DNA for the CDR3 is TGTGCCATCAGTGGGACAGGACAATCCGAGCAGTACTTC. It codes for CAISGTGQSEQYF.

The gene calls are TRBV25-1 and TRBJ2-1; TRBD2 is a possible D gene (5 bases). The CDR3 is made up of 17 amino acids. Germline loops: CDR1 MGHDK, CDR2 SYGVNS. The V and J ends lost 4 bases and 0 bases respectively, with 16 bases between them. The CDR3 sequence is CASSVSASPRSYNEQFF. CDR3 nucleotides: TGTGCCAGCAGTGTTAGCGCTAGCCCTCGCTCCTACAATGAGCAGTTCTTC. The full variable domain, in which reference TRBV25-1 and TRBJ2-1 provide the parts outside the CDR3, is EADIYQTPRYLVIGTGKKITLECSQTMGHDKMYWYQQDPGMELHLIHYSYGVNSTEKGDLSSESTVSRIRTEHFPLTLESARPSHTSQYLCASSVSASPRSYNEQFFGPGTRLTVL.

This rearrangement joins TRBV7-9 to TRBJ2-2, with TRBD1 matching over 10 bases. Germline assignment: CDR1 SEHNR and CDR2 FQNEAQ (reference sequence). The CDR3 has 17 residues. J was trimmed by 2 bases and V by 5 bases; bases with no gene match: 8. The CDR3 here is CASSIPGTGVNTGELFF. The CDR3 region has the DNA TGTGCCAGCAGCATTCCCGGGACAGGGGTAAACACCGGGGAGCTGTTTTTT.

Here the CDR3 reads CASSEVGLAGVDNEQFF. CDR3 coding DNA: TGTGCCAGCAGCGAAGTAGGACTAGCGGGCGTAGACAATGAGCAGTTCTTC. This chain uses TRBV7-3 with TRBJ2-1; 11 nucleotides line up with TRBD2. The CDR3 contains 17 residues. Germline lookup yields CDR1 SGHTA and CDR2 FQGTGA. V dropped 5 bases and J dropped 5; count of bases not matched to a gene: 11.

In nucleotides, the CDR3 is TGTGCCAGCAGTCCGGACAGAGCTTACGAGCAGTACTTC. It translates to CASSPDRAYEQYF. The chain couples TRBV27 to TRBJ2-7; tentative D call: TRBD1 (6 bases). CDR1 is MNHEY and CDR2 is SMNVEV in the germline V gene (reference sequence). CDR3 size: 13 residues. The V gene lost 5 bases and the J gene lost 4 bases, with 12 bases spanning the gap.

This chain connects TRBV7-9 to TRBJ2-7; D possibly corresponds to TRBD2 (5 bases). V dropped 5 bases and J dropped 5 bases, with 16 bases sitting between them. The CDR3 is 14 amino acids. Germline CDR1 reads SEHNR; CDR2 reads FQNEAQ (reference sequence). CDR3 amino acids: CASSPGQIGNEQYF. As DNA, the CDR3 is TGTGCCAGCAGCCCCGGGCAGATCGGGAACGAGCAGTACTTC. Full variable domain (missing parts from reference TRBV7-9 and TRBJ2-7): DTGVSQNPRHKITKRGQNVTFRCDPISEHNRLYWYRQTLGQGPEFLTYFQNEAQLEKSRLLSDRFSAERPKGSFSTLEIQRTEQGDSAMYLCASSPGQIGNEQYFGPGTRLTVT.

The chain combines TRBV6-9 with TRBJ2-7; D is unclear. The germline V and J ends were trimmed by 4 bases and 1 base, with 8 bases remaining between them. This CDR3 is 13 amino acids long. CDR1 and CDR2 from the germline V gene are MNHGY and SVAAGI. Written as DNA, the CDR3 is TGTGCCAGCAGTTTCCCAGGTTCCTACGAGCAGTACTTC. It specifies CASSFPGSYEQYF.

The sample holds a few counts of this clone. The chain is built from TRBV29-1 and TRBJ2-5, with D maybe TRBD2 (6 bases). CDR3 size: 13 residues. V lost 4 bases and J 5 bases, leaving 14 bases between the germline ends. Germline CDR1 and CDR2: SQVTM and ANQGSEA. CDR3 sequence: CSVGRTIRETQYF. CDR3 nucleotides: TGCAGCGTTGGAAGGACTATCCGGGAGACCCAGTACTTC.

This chain joins TRBV5-5 and TRBJ2-7, with 8 bases fitting TRBD1. Unmatched junction bases numbered 13, after V lost 2 bases and J lost 6 bases. Germline CDR1 SGHKS, CDR2 YYEKEE (reference sequence). This CDR3 comprises 16 residues. CDR3 sequence reads: CASSFRSGTGPLEQYF. The CDR3 nucleotides read TGTGCCAGCAGCTTCCGCTCCGGGACAGGCCCCCTCGAGCAGTACTTC.

V is TRBV19 and J is TRBJ2-1; TRBD2 matches at 8 bases. Germline lookup yields CDR1 LNHDA and CDR2 SQIVND (reference sequence). Trimming cost V 1 base and J 12 bases; bases outside gene matches: 8. CDR3 length: 14 residues. The chain's CDR3 is CASSIAAGGSPQFF. The CDR3 coding sequence is TGTGCCAGTAGTATAGCCGCGGGGGGCAGCCCGCAGTTCTTC.

This sequence joins TRBV5-4 and TRBJ2-1, with 8 positions matching TRBD2. CDR1 and CDR2 from the germline V gene are SGHNT and YYREEE (reference sequence). The CDR3 consists of 13 residues. V dropped 4 bases and J dropped 7; count of bases not matched to a gene: 4. CDR3 protein: CASSGLALNEQFF. CDR3 coding DNA: TGTGCCAGCAGCGGACTAGCTCTAAATGAGCAGTTCTTC.

This rearrangement joins TRBV5-1 to TRBJ2-2; weak D call: TRBD1 (5 bases). Trimming pared 4 bases from V and 4 bases from J, leaving 17 bases between. CDR1 is SGHRS, CDR2 YFSETQ, per germline. The CDR3 extends over 16 amino acids. The CDR3: CASSQETGHSTGELFF. CDR3 nucleotides: TGCGCCAGCAGCCAAGAAACCGGACACTCCACCGGGGAGCTGTTTTTT.

This chain joins TRBV19 and TRBJ1-2, with 8 bases matching TRBD1. V gave up 6 bases and J gave up 1 base; unmatched junction bases: 7. The CDR3 contains 15 residues. Germline assignment: CDR1 LNHDA and CDR2 SQIVND (reference sequence). The CDR3, as DNA: TGTGCCAGTAGAGACATCGACAGGGGTAACTATGGCTACACCTTC. This gives the protein CASRDIDRGNYGYTF.

The sample holds one count of this clone. The chain couples TRBV29-1 to TRBJ1-1; 7 nucleotides agree with TRBD1. Germline V gene data show CDR1 as SQVTM and CDR2 as ANQGSEA. The junction had 14 bases not matched to a gene; V was cut back by 7 bases and J by 0 bases. CDR3 length: 16 amino acids. The CDR3 DNA is TGCAGCGCGTCGGACAGGACTTTTAGCATGAACACTGAAGCTTTCTTT. Residues: CSASDRTFSMNTEAFF.

The chain employs TRBV7-2 and TRBJ1-1; 7 nucleotides agree with TRBD1. The V segment lost 4 bases and the J segment 8 bases; nucleotides outside the gene matches: 16. Germline CDR1 reads SGHTA; CDR2 reads FQGNSA. CDR3 length equals 16 residues. CDR3 sequence reads: CASSSGGDRASLEAFF. In DNA form, the CDR3 reads TGTGCCAGCAGCTCCGGGGGGGACAGAGCTTCTCTGGAAGCTTTCTTT.

The chain couples TRBV4-1 to TRBJ2-2; 9 bases agree with TRBD1. Trimming took 2 bases from V and 6 from J; bases not matched to a gene: 10. Germline loops: CDR1 MGHRA, CDR2 YSYEKL. This CDR3 comprises 17 residues. Here the CDR3 DNA reads TGCGCCAGCAGCCAATCAGGACAGGGGAGTAGATCCGGGGAGCTGTTTTTT. This sequence encodes CASSQSGQGSRSGELFF.